The TCR beta chain under discussion was sequenced for a study of shared clonotypes between healthy human individuals (dated by TCRdb to the early 2020s). Regarding the research as a whole: Three men and a couple of women, aged 18 to 49 years, made up the cohort. To estimate repertoire size and how much clonotypes are shared between individuals, the study performed deep sequencing of blood TCR repertoires from a handful of healthy adults. Libraries were prepared and TCR repertoires were sequenced by different laboratories using diverse techniques, in order to increase sequencing depth and limit assay-specific biases. Per donor, leukapheresis produced somewhere between about 0.94 and 9.5 billion PBMCs.

What the study reported, not specific to this receptor: The genetic and exposure-history diversity represented was limited by the small number of donors. Based on pairwise subsampling, the degree of clonotype sharing among donors was expected to be affected by sequencing depth. Sampling was restricted to blood, and TCR repertoires in tissue are likely to differ from TCR repertoires in blood.

The donors were healthy, HIV-negative adults who had no recently reported acute infections or vaccinations. Every donor was a Caucasian adult residing in Nashville, Tennessee, USA. For unsorted samples, 75 million to 100 million PBMCs were counted and genomic DNA was extracted with the QIAamp DNA Blood Mini kit. Blood was obtained by leukapheresis, after which PBMCs were separated by Ficoll-Histopaque density gradient centrifugation and cryopreserved in liquid nitrogen vapor phase. About this clone itself: This clone's antigen is unknown. Per-base qualities were not stored, and no clone one base away is much larger.

The CDR3 numbers 15 residues from cysteine through phenylalanine. Of all the DNA, just the CDR3 is kept, 45 bases in frame from base 1. Germline trimming: 0 bases from V, 4 bases from J; junction bases outside gene matches: 2. Per the germline V gene, SGHRS is the CDR1 and YFSETQ is the CDR2. Using the deep immunoSEQ assay, TCR CDR3 regions were amplified from genomic DNA by multiplex PCR. Extracted genomic DNA from each cell subset was spread evenly across all wells of several immunoSEQ 96-well plates, with each plate serving as a replicate. For unsorted PBMC, around 300 ng of genomic DNA, equivalent to around 30,000 T cell genomes, went into each replicate PCR. Ten immunoSEQ deep assay plates were used to sequence unsorted PBMC genomic DNA. The purified libraries were quantified using a Qubit 3.0 fluorometer, sized with a Bioanalyzer 2100, and then quantified again using the KAPA Library Quantification kit. Each immunoSEQ 96-well plate was sequenced on its own single-read 150-cycle Illumina NextSeq 550 flow cell. In the source study's methods: Because the immunoSEQ output included only junctional sequences and no quality scores, the filtering could not be the same as the filtering used for full-length reads. Sequences were annotated with PyIR, a Python wrapper for IgBLAST v1.9, and V/J genes and CDR3 were assigned using IMGT germline references. Any read was removed if the V/J assignment was weak (E-value above 1e-6), the CDR3 was missing, or the read contained stop codons, out-of-frame junctions, or ambiguous translated residues. V3J clonotypes were defined by identical inferred V gene, J gene, and CDR3 amino acid sequence. Percentage overlap between repertoires was calculated by dividing the number of shared unique clonotypes by the size of the smaller repertoire. Three approaches were used to assess repertoire richness: RTK rarefaction, the Chao1 estimator, and Recon v2.1 estimates of unobserved clonotypes. What TCRdb holds here is the immuneACCESS table cut down to in-frame rearrangements. Part of the clones is not present; checked against another copy, under half of the missing clones reflect an unresolved V gene, and the others are unexplained. D and trimming were read from the DNA, whereas the V and J calls and clone size are those reported in that table. In all, the sample holds a few hundred thousand clones, and around 79% of those were seen once. Of the sample, approximately 12% falls within the top ten clones.

The V gene is TRBV5-1 and the J gene is TRBJ2-5; TRBD2 agrees with 11 junctional bases. The sample taken for sequencing was PBMCs. The TCR comes from a woman in her thirties or forties in good health. Some clones in this sample may be carry-over from other donors' samples. The CDR3 corresponds to CASSLELAGGETQYF. The nucleotide sequence is TGCGCCAGCAGCTTGGAGCTAGCGGGAGGAGAGACCCAGTACTTC. The CDR3, completed at both ends by the reference TRBV5-1 and TRBJ2-5 genes, gives the full variable domain KAGVTQTPRYLIKTRGQQVTLSCSPISGHRSVSWYQQTPGQGLQFLFEYFSETQRNKGNFPGRFSGRQFSNSRSEMNVSTLELGDSALYLCASSLELAGGETQYFGPGTRLLVL.